This paragraph covers one TCR beta chain sequence. This entry belongs to a study of blood T cell repertoires in COVID-19. Per the original data handling: Counts of nucleated cells, estimated from reference gene primer amplification, were obtained. TCRdb's copy holds only in-frame clones and misses some; the assay was immunoSEQ multiplex PCR. That table supplies the V and J calls and clone size; D and trimming were determined from the DNA. This table holds fewer than 350,000 clones, approximately 91% found once. This TCR derives from a woman in her forties with acute COVID-19. The sequencing input was PBMCs or T cells enriched from blood (not recorded which).

Here the CDR3 DNA reads TGTGCCAGCTCACCGACAGTACTCACTGAAGCTTTCTTT. It specifies CASSPTVLTEAFF. The chain combines TRBV18 with TRBJ1-1; possible D gene TRBD1, 5 bases. Trimming shortened V by 3 bases and J by 4 bases, and 9 bases separated the two germline ends. CDR1 and CDR2 from the germline V gene are KGHSH and LQKENI. This CDR3 is 13 amino acids long.